What follows is one T cell receptor beta chain and its context. These data originate in a study of blood T cells in healthy people across ages. The CDR3 extends over 14 amino acids. Germline CDR1 reads SGHAT; CDR2 reads FQNNGV. With 1 base removed from V and 4 bases from J, the gap between germline ends came to 9 bases. It was with a sample-barcoded 5' primer and a J-beta primer mix that a second PCR of roughly 7 to 11 cycles was run. MiXCR was run by TCRdb on the 5' RACE reads, yielding one entry per CDR3 protein. The sample shows 700,000 or so distinct CDR3 sequences, about 24% of them seen only once.

Sequencing was carried out using blood. The chain joins TRBV11-2 to TRBJ2-3, with D unresolved. The receptor comes from an older man in good health. The chain's CDR3 is CASSLVVSADTQYF. The CDR3 bases are TGTGCCAGCAGCTTAGTAGTGTCGGCAGATACGCAGTATTTT.